This T cell receptor beta chain was recorded in a study of blood T cell repertoires in COVID-19. Looking at the study overall: Sites in the United States, Italy and Spain provided acute and convalescent COVID-19 samples.

This CDR3 contains 20 residues. In the original workflow: Using reference gene primer amplification, nucleated cell counts were estimated. The table came from immunoSEQ multiplex PCR; TCRdb's copy has only in-frame clones and leaves some out. For V, J and clone size, that table is used; D and trimming come from the DNA. The table records about 220,000 clones, around 82% of them present only once. Sequenced sample: peripheral blood. The chain couples TRBV21-1 to TRBJ1-4; the DNA was not used to check the table's D call, TRBD1. TRBV21-1 is noted as a pseudogene. This TCR was recovered from a woman aged 55-70 years with acute or convalescent COVID-19. CDR3: CASSKYPDRGKESLHEKLFF. The CDR3 nucleotides read TGTGCCAGCAGCAAATACCCCGACAGGGGCAAAGAATCGCTCCATGAAAAACTGTTTTTT.